Following are 15 T cell receptor beta chains from one sample sequenced in a study of CD8+CD57+ T cells in acquired aplastic anemia. Genomic DNA constituted the template upon which TCR beta VDJ and CDR3 profiling was performed. TCRdb recomputed calls from the reads with MiXCR, one row per CDR3 protein. The table includes 150,000 to 200,000 distinct CDR3 sequences, less than 60% detected once. CD8+CD57+ cell expansion had been shown by flow cytometry in patients chosen for sequencing. Source material: sorted CD4+, CD8+, or CD8+CD57+ T cells (not recorded which) from PBMCs. All receptors derive from a human donor with aplastic anemia.

The chain uses TRBV6-2 or TRBV6-3 and TRBJ1-5; D is unresolved. Trimming removed 0 bases from V and 11 bases from J, with 11 bases in between. Germline V CDR1 and CDR2: MNHEY, SVGEGT. This CDR3 spans 13 amino acids. The CDR3 region is CASSYSAGGAQHF. Here the CDR3 DNA reads TGTGCCAGCAGTTACTCTGCGGGAGGAGCCCAGCATTTT.

The rearrangement uses TRBV6-4 and TRBJ2-3; D is tentatively TRBD1 or TRBD2 (5 bases each). CDR1 is MRHNA, CDR2 SNTAGT, per germline. The V and J ends lost 3 bases and 2 bases respectively, with 9 bases between them. CDR3 length equals 14 residues. CDR3 protein: CASSEAGATDTQYF. CDR3 DNA sequence: TGTGCCAGCAGTGAGGCCGGGGCCACAGATACGCAGTATTTT.

This chain links TRBV2 with TRBJ1-1; maybe TRBD1 (6 bases). The CDR3 consists of 15 residues. Germline CDR1 is SNHLY and CDR2 is FYNNEI. The V end lost 3 bases, the J end lost 3 bases, and 14 bases lay between the germline ends. The CDR3, as DNA: TGTGCCAGCAGTGACCCGGGGGGGCCCGACACTGAAGCTTTCTTT. It yields the protein CASSDPGGPDTEAFF.

The chain carries TRBV11-2 and TRBJ2-1; TRBD2 agrees at 8 bases. Germline CDR1 and CDR2: SGHAT and FQNNGV. The junction had 5 bases not matched to a gene; V was cut back by 1 base and J by 3 bases. The CDR3 has 16 amino acids. The DNA of the CDR3 is TGTGCCAGCAGCTTAGGAAGCGGGGGCCTCTACAATGAGCAGTTCTTC. This encodes CASSLGSGGLYNEQFF. The full variable domain, rest sourced from reference TRBV11-2 and TRBJ2-1, is EAGVAQSPRYKIIEKRQSVAFWCNPISGHATLYWYQQILGQGPKLLIQFQNNGVVDDSQLPKDRFSAERLKGVDSTLKIQPAKLEDSAVYLCASSLGSGGLYNEQFFGPGTRLTVL.

The chain joins TRBV13 to TRBJ2-3; 12 nucleotides line up with TRBD2. With 2 bases clipped from V and 5 bases from J, the junction kept 8 bases outside the gene matches. Germline CDR1 reads PRHDT; CDR2 reads FYEKMQ (reference sequence). The CDR3 consists of 17 residues. Here the CDR3 DNA reads TGTGCCAGCAGCTTAACGCCTAGCGGGGGGGCCGGAGATACGCAGTATTTT. Protein: CASSLTPSGGAGDTQYF. Looking up the rest from reference TRBV13 and TRBJ2-3 gives the full variable domain: AAGVIQSPRHLIKEKRETATLKCYPIPRHDTVYWYQQGPGQDPQFLISFYEKMQSDKGSIPDRFSAQQFSDYHSELNMSSLELGDSALYFCASSLTPSGGAGDTQYFGPGTRLTVL.

This chain joins TRBV12-3 or TRBV12-4 and TRBJ1-1, with D possibly matching TRBD1 (5 bases). The V and J ends lost 4 bases and 3 bases respectively, with 21 bases between them. The CDR3 contains 17 residues. DNA of the CDR3: TGTGCCAGCAGTTCACAGGAAATTCAGGTGGGAGACACTGAAGCTTTCTTT. Its translation: CASSSQEIQVGDTEAFF.

This clonotype was seen a single time. V usage is TRBV6-1 and J usage is TRBJ2-7; TRBD1 agrees at 9 bases. The CDR3 spans 15 residues. Trimming removed 3 bases from V and 2 bases from J; junction bases left unmatched: 5. CDR1 MNHNS and CDR2 SASEGT come from the germline V gene. CDR3 DNA: TGTGCCAGCAGTGAGGGGGACAGGGCCGCCTACGAGCAGTACTTC. This translates into CASSEGDRAAYEQYF.

The CDR3 protein is CASSEGGGGPVDTQYF. The CDR3 nucleotides are TGTGCCAGCAGCGAAGGGGGGGGAGGGCCGGTAGATACGCAGTATTTT. This chain links TRBV11-1 with TRBJ2-3, with D perhaps matching TRBD2 (7 bases). Germline CDR1 and CDR2: SGHAT and FQDESV (reference sequence). Trimming stripped 5 bases from V and 5 bases from J, with 20 bases between. This CDR3 region has 16 residues.

The chain carries TRBV20-1 and TRBJ2-7; D is perhaps TRBD2 (5 bases). CDR3 length: 13 residues. Trimming took 4 bases from V and 4 from J, leaving 14 bases between them. Germline assignment: CDR1 DFQATT and CDR2 SNEGSKA (reference sequence). The CDR3 loop is CSATGPRGYEQYF. The CDR3 nucleotides read TGCAGTGCTACCGGGCCCAGAGGGTACGAGCAGTACTTC.

This clonotype was detected many times. The genes are TRBV12-3 or TRBV12-4 and TRBJ1-1; D is perhaps TRBD1 (6 bases). Between the trimmed V and J ends, which lost 6 bases and 10 bases, there was a span of 12 bases. CDR3 size: 11 residues. CDR3 bases: TGTGCCAGCAGAACAGGGAGTGGAGCTTTCTTT. Residues: CASRTGSGAFF.

This clonotype was seen at least ten times. The CDR3 protein is CASRRDGSSYNEQFF. DNA for the CDR3: TGCGCCAGCAGGCGGGACGGGAGCTCCTACAATGAGCAGTTCTTC. The J gene is TRBJ2-1, the V gene TRBV5-1; weak D call: TRBD2 (6 bases). Germline-derived CDR1 and CDR2 are SGHRS and YFSETQ. V lost 5 bases, J lost 0 bases, and 12 bases lay in between. There are 15 residues in the CDR3.

A single count supports this clonotype. J is TRBJ2-2 and V is TRBV5-1, with D possibly TRBD2 on 5 matching bases. V was cut by 2 bases and J by 6 bases, with 14 bases left in between. The germline V gene encodes CDR1 SGHRS and CDR2 YFSETQ. CDR3 length: 15 amino acids. This CDR3 reads CASSFGGVRAGELFF. In nucleotides, the CDR3 is TGCGCCAGCAGCTTTGGAGGTGTTCGGGCCGGGGAGCTGTTTTTT. Drawing the rest from reference TRBV5-1 and TRBJ2-2, the complete variable domain is KAGVTQTPRYLIKTRGQQVTLSCSPISGHRSVSWYQQTPGQGLQFLFEYFSETQRNKGNFPGRFSGRQFSNSRSEMNVSTLELGDSALYLCASSFGGVRAGELFFGEGSRLTVL.

The J gene is TRBJ2-5, the V gene TRBV15, with D tentatively TRBD2 (6 bases). CDR3 length: 15 residues. V was pared by 5 bases and J by 1 base, with 14 bases between. Germline V gene data show CDR1 as LNHNV and CDR2 as YYDKDF (reference sequence). The CDR3 here is CATSGYPGLQETQYF. The CDR3, as DNA: TGTGCCACCAGCGGGTACCCGGGACTCCAAGAGACCCAGTACTTC.

The sample holds many counts of this clonotype. This rearrangement joins TRBV6-2 or TRBV6-3 to TRBJ1-1, with no clear D. In germline, CDR1 is MNHEY, CDR2 SVGEGT. Trimming took off 6 bases at V and 10 bases at J, with 18 bases between the two ends. The CDR3 spans 13 residues. The CDR3 DNA is TGTGCCAGCAGGCCCGACGCTGTCCCCGTAGCTTTCTTT. It encodes CASRPDAVPVAFF.

This clonotype was counted at least ten times. The rearrangement joins TRBV20-1 to TRBJ1-6, with D hard to call. Germline V gene data show CDR1 as DFQATT and CDR2 as SNEGSKA (reference sequence). V lost 6 bases and J lost 4, with 16 bases in between. This CDR3 is 15 amino acids long. This CDR3 is CSANDRPGYNSPLHF. The CDR3 DNA reads as TGCAGTGCAAACGACCGCCCAGGATATAATTCACCCCTCCACTTT.